A single sample gave rise to the 24 T cell receptor beta chains below, sequenced in a study of spatial heterogeneity in lung cancer. TCRdb redid the calling of the 5' RACE reads with MiXCR, one entry per CDR3 protein. This repertoire shows about 100,000 distinct CDR3 sequences, 4.4% found once; its top ten account for 21%. As to time point: sample taken at primary tumor resection. These TCRs' antigens remain unknown. Broader study findings: Counts that tracked tumor mutation counts were those of expanded intratumoral alpha and beta TCRs.

The sample consisted of lung tumor tissue, taken at surgery. Source of these receptors: a male donor with early-stage non-small cell lung cancer.

The chain recombines TRBV28 with TRBJ2-6, with 9 nucleotides matching TRBD1. Germline V gene data show CDR1 as MDHEN and CDR2 as SYDVKM. After removal of 7 bases from V and 3 bases from J, the junction contained 13 bases not matched to a gene. The CDR3 length is 18 residues. The chain's CDR3 is CASTAQGTGRGGANVLTF. Written as DNA, the CDR3 is TGTGCCAGCACCGCCCAGGGGACAGGGAGAGGTGGGGCCAACGTCCTGACTTTC.

Regarding this clonotype: A much bigger clone sits one base away, suggesting this may be a read error. J is TRBJ1-4 and V is TRBV27; D unresolved. The CDR3 spans 17 residues. From germline, CDR1 is MNHEY and CDR2 SMNVEV (reference sequence). The DNA for the CDR3 is TGTGCCAGCAGCACTTCGAGCCAAGGGAGAGGTGATGATAAACTGTTTTTT. Translated: CASSTSSQGRGDDKLFF.

This clonotype showed up many times. The chain joins TRBV18 to TRBJ2-7; possibly TRBD2 for D (6 bases). V gave up 8 bases and J gave up 2 bases, with 19 bases separating them. This CDR3 contains 15 residues. Germline V gene sequence: CDR1 KGHSH, CDR2 LQKENI. CDR3 residues: CASKGTSGPAYEQYF. The DNA for the CDR3 is TGTGCCAGCAAAGGGACTTCCGGGCCGGCCTACGAGCAGTACTTC.

This clonotype turned up a few times. The chain couples TRBV24-1 to TRBJ2-3; TRBD1 might be the D (6 bases). The CDR3 has 15 residues. Looked up from germline, CDR1 is KGHDR and CDR2 is SFDVKD. The ends were cut back, 5 bases at V and 3 bases at J, with 14 bases in the middle. CDR3 in DNA: TGTGCCACCAGTGCGCTGGGGGCTGGGACAGATACGCAGTATTTT. Residues: CATSALGAGTDTQYF.

This clonotype occurred many times. The CDR3 region has the DNA TGTGCCAGCAGCTTGGCCGGGTTGGCAGAAGCTTTCTTT. It codes for CASSLAGLAEAFF. This sequence joins TRBV5-6 and TRBJ1-1; D call uncertain. V lost 0 bases, J lost 8 bases, and 11 bases lay in between. The CDR3 spans 13 residues. Germline CDR1 is SGHDT and CDR2 is YYEEEE.

This chain links TRBV20-1 with TRBJ2-7; D might be TRBD2 (6 bases). The CDR3 sequence is 15 residues long. Germline V gives CDR1 DFQATT, CDR2 SNEGSKA (reference sequence). The ends were cut back, 3 bases at V and 4 bases at J, with 19 bases in the middle. This chain's CDR3 is CSAREETGEGYEQYF. DNA for the CDR3: TGCAGTGCTAGGGAGGAAACGGGAGAGGGTTACGAGCAGTACTTC.

This clonotype turned up a few times. The chain carries TRBV20-1 and TRBJ1-4, with D perhaps matching TRBD1 (6 bases). Trimming cost V 5 bases and J 1 base, with 8 bases left between them. CDR1 and CDR2 (germline): DFQATT, SNEGSKA (reference sequence). The CDR3 has 13 amino acids. CDR3 loop: CSAEGETNEKLFF. For the CDR3, the DNA is TGCAGTGCTGAGGGGGAAACTAATGAAAAACTGTTTTTT.

This clonotype was recorded at least ten times. This rearrangement joins TRBV4-1 to TRBJ1-2; D may be TRBD1 (6 bases). The germline CDR1 and CDR2 sequences are MGHRA and YSYEKL. Trimming took 1 base from V and 3 from J, leaving 12 bases between them. The CDR3 covers 15 residues. The CDR3 coding sequence is TGCGCCAGCAGCCAAGGTACAGGGAGGGACTATGGCTACACCTTC. It yields the protein CASSQGTGRDYGYTF.

This clonotype came up a few times. The V call is TRBV27, the J call TRBJ2-3; D remains ambiguous. The CDR3 totals 14 residues. V gave up 7 bases and J gave up 9 bases, with 20 bases separating them. Germline CDR1 and CDR2: MNHEY and SMNVEV (reference sequence). The CDR3 loop is CASTSPGLAQTQYF. The CDR3 nucleotides read TGTGCCAGCACTTCGCCGGGTTTGGCACAGACGCAGTATTTT.

This clonotype was seen many times. This chain connects TRBV4-1 to TRBJ2-3; 9 bases fit TRBD2. There are 16 residues in the CDR3. In germline, CDR1 is MGHRA, CDR2 YSYEKL. The V gene end was trimmed by 6 bases and the J gene end by 6 bases; junction bases not matched to a gene: 13. The CDR3 DNA reads as TGCGCCAGCAGACCTCCCGCTAGCGGGACGAGGGATACGCAGTATTTT. Protein: CASRPPASGTRDTQYF.

The chain combines TRBV20-1 with TRBJ2-1; 11 bases fit TRBD2. This CDR3 has 19 residues. Germline assignment: CDR1 DFQATT and CDR2 SNEGSKA (reference sequence). The trim removed 3 bases at V and 5 bases at J, leaving 18 bases unmatched. CDR3 DNA: TGCAGTGCTAGTTCTGCCGTAGCGGGAGGGCCCCTTAACAACAATGAGCAGTTCTTC. It codes for CSASSAVAGGPLNNNEQFF.

This clonotype occurred many times. J is TRBJ1-2 and V is TRBV20-1; D gene unclear. Germline-derived CDR1 and CDR2 are DFQATT and SNEGSKA (reference sequence). The length of the CDR3 is 13 residues. V dropped 1 base and J dropped 4 bases, with 10 bases sitting between them. As DNA, the CDR3 is TGCAGTGCTAGAGTTGCCAGACGCTATGGCTACACCTTC. It is translated as CSARVARRYGYTF.

This clonotype came up many times. The chain links TRBV6-2 or TRBV6-3 to TRBJ2-6, with D unclear. V was clipped by 8 bases and J by 0 bases, with 5 bases between them. The CDR3 totals 13 residues. Per germline, CDR1 MNHEY and CDR2 SVGEGT. DNA for the CDR3: TGTGCCAGCGGCGGCTCTGGGGCCAACGTCCTGACTTTC. Residues: CASGGSGANVLTF.

This clonotype showed up many times. V gene TRBV28 combines with J gene TRBJ2-7; D uncertain. The V gene lost 3 bases and the J gene lost 2 bases, with 26 bases spanning the gap. The length of the CDR3 is 19 residues. Per germline, CDR1 MDHEN and CDR2 SYDVKM. In DNA form, the CDR3 reads TGTGCCAGCAGTTTCCCTTCGGAGAAGAGGTCTAGTCCCCCCTACGAGCAGTACTTC. It codes for CASSFPSEKRSSPPYEQYF.

The sample holds a few counts of this clonotype. The V and J genes are TRBV2 and TRBJ2-4; D is ambiguous. CDR3 length: 18 amino acids. The germline gives CDR1 SNHLY, CDR2 FYNNEI. Deletions cut 1 base from V and 0 bases from J, with 16 bases between. The CDR3 sequence: CASSEEFTLSLAKNIQYF. In nucleotides, the CDR3 is TGTGCCAGCAGTGAAGAATTCACCTTGTCCCTAGCCAAAAACATTCAGTACTTC.

This clonotype was seen ten or more times. The chain employs TRBV7-9 and TRBJ2-7, with a possible D match to TRBD1 (5 bases). This CDR3 contains 15 residues. V lost 1 base to trimming and J lost 6 bases, with 16 bases between them. The germline CDR1 and CDR2 sequences are SEHNR and FQNEAQ (reference sequence). The CDR3 bases are TGTGCCAGCAGCTTAGGTCAAGGGGCAGTGATCGAGCAGTACTTC. It translates to CASSLGQGAVIEQYF.

In its sample, this clonotype was seen many times. The chain carries TRBV27 and TRBJ1-6; D remains unclear. The CDR3 covers 14 residues. From germline, CDR1 is MNHEY and CDR2 SMNVEV (reference sequence). Trimming cost V 3 bases and J 12 bases, with 15 bases left between them. The CDR3 DNA is TGTGCCAGCAGTTTCCTCGCCCCGCGAATACCCCTCCACTTT. Translated: CASSFLAPRIPLHF.

This clonotype was recorded many times. The chain combines TRBV25-1 with TRBJ2-1; 7 bases match TRBD2. Germline V gives CDR1 MGHDK, CDR2 SYGVNS. V shed 1 base, J shed 3 bases, and the junction held 15 bases outside the gene matches. The CDR3 consists of 19 residues. CDR3 amino acids: CASSEFRAGRALYYNEQFF. The CDR3 DNA follows: TGTGCCAGCAGTGAATTTCGAGCGGGGAGGGCCCTTTACTACAATGAGCAGTTCTTC.

This chain joins TRBV9 and TRBJ2-1; D unresolved. Germline CDR1 reads SGDLS; CDR2 reads YYNGEE. This CDR3 region has 14 residues. The V end lost 2 bases, the J end lost 10 bases, and 16 bases lay between the germline ends. CDR3 bases: TGTGCCAGCAGCGTTCTCACTGGACGCGGAGAGCAGTTCTTC. It yields the protein CASSVLTGRGEQFF.

This clonotype was detected many times. This chain joins TRBV2 and TRBJ1-5; D call uncertain. The CDR3 is 13 amino acids. Trimming pared 7 bases from V and 9 bases from J, leaving 16 bases between. Germline V gene lookup returns CDR1 SNHLY and CDR2 FYNNEI. CDR3 region: CASTAGEPRPQHF. The CDR3 DNA follows: TGTGCCAGCACAGCGGGCGAACCCCGGCCCCAGCATTTT.

Many counts were recorded for this clonotype. This chain uses TRBV20-1 with TRBJ2-4; D gene uncertain. Germline values: CDR1 DFQATT, CDR2 SNEGSKA (reference sequence). The CDR3 consists of 10 residues. The ends were cut back, 5 bases at V and 4 bases at J, with 3 bases in the middle. This chain's CDR3 is CSAVKNIQYF. The CDR3 DNA reads as TGCAGTGCTGTTAAAAACATTCAGTACTTC.

At least ten counts were recorded for this clonotype. The CDR3: CASSWDRTNYGYTF. The CDR3 coding sequence is TGTGCCAGCAGTTGGGACAGGACTAACTATGGCTACACCTTC. The chain employs TRBV2 and TRBJ1-2; 8 bases are a match to TRBD1. The CDR3 length is 14 residues. Trimming cost V 5 bases and J 0 bases; bases outside gene matches: 2. Germline CDR1 SNHLY, CDR2 FYNNEI.

This clonotype was seen many times. This chain joins TRBV5-1 and TRBJ2-5; 8 nucleotides align to TRBD2. Per the germline V gene, CDR1 is SGHRS and CDR2 is YFSETQ. This CDR3 comprises 14 residues. V was clipped by 0 bases and J by 3 bases; unmatched bases: 1. CDR3 region: CASSLGLAKETQYF. The CDR3 DNA follows: TGCGCCAGCAGCTTGGGACTAGCGAAAGAGACCCAGTACTTC.

In this sample, this clonotype turned up many times. The chain employs TRBV29-1 and TRBJ2-6, with a weak D call TRBD1 (6 bases). Trimming removed 4 bases from V and 15 bases from J, with 19 bases in between. This CDR3 contains 13 residues. The germline V gene encodes CDR1 SQVTM and CDR2 ANQGSEA. CDR3 coding DNA: TGCAGCGTTGGGCTAGGAAAGGGACAAACCCTGACTTTC. Translation gives CSVGLGKGQTLTF.